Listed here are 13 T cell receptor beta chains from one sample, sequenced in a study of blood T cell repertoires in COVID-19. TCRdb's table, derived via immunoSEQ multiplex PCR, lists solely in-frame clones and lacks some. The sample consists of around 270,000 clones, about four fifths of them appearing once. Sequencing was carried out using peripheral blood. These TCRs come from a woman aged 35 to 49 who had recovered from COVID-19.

The CDR3 nucleotides are TGTGCCAGCAGCCAATCGGGCAATCAGCCCCAGCATTTT. This encodes CASSQSGNQPQHF. The rearrangement uses TRBV3-1 (or the pseudogene TRBV3-2) and TRBJ1-5; D gene unclear. V lost 2 bases and J lost 2, with 4 bases in between. The V gene's germline CDR1 is LGHDT and CDR2 YNNKEL (reference sequence). The CDR3 loop spans 13 amino acids.

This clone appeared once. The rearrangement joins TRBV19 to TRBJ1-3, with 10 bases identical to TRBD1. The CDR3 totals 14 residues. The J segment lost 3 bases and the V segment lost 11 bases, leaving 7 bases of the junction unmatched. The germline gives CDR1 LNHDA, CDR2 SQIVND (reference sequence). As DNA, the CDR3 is TGTGCCGTTGGGACAGGGGAGGTTGGAAACACCATATATTTT. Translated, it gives CAVGTGEVGNTIYF.

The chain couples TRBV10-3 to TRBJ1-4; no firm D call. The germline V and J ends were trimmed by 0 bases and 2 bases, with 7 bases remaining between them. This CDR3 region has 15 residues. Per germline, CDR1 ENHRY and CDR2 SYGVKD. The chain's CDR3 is CAISESGGTNEKLFF. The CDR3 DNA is TGTGCCATCAGTGAGTCAGGAGGGACTAATGAAAAACTGTTTTTT.

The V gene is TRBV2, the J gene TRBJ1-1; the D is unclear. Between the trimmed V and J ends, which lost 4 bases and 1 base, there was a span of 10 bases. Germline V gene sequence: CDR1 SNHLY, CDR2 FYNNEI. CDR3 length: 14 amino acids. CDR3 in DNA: TGTGCCAGCAGTGGCCTGAGAGGGAACACTGAAGCTTTCTTT. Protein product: CASSGLRGNTEAFF.

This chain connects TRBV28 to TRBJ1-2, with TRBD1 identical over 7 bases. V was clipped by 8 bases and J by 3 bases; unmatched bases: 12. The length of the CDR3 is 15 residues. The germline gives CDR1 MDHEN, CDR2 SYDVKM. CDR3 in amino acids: CASLSSRGSYYGYTF. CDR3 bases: TGTGCCAGCCTCTCAAGCAGGGGGTCTTACTATGGCTACACCTTC.

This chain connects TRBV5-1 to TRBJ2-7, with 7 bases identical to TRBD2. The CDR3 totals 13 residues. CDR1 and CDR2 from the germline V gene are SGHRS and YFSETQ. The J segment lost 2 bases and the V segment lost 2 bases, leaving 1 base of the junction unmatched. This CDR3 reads CASSLAGTYEQYF. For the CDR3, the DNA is TGCGCCAGCAGCTTAGCGGGGACCTACGAGCAGTACTTC.

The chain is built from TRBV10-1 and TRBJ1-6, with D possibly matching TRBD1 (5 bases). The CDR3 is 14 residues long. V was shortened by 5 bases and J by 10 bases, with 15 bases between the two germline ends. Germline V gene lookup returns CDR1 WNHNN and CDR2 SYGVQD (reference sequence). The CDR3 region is CASSRAGGGSPLHF. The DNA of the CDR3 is TGCGCCAGCAGTCGGGCCGGGGGTGGATCACCCCTCCACTTT.

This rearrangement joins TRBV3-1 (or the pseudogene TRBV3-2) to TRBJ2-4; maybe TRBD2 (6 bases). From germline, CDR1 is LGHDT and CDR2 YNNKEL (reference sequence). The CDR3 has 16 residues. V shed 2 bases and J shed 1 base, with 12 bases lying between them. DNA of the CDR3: TGTGCCAGCAGCCAATTCATACGGGAGGCCAAAAACATTCAGTACTTC. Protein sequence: CASSQFIREAKNIQYF.

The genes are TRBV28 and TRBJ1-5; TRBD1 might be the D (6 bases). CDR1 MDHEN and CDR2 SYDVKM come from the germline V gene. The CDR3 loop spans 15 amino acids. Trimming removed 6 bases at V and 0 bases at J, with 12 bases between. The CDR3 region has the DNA TGTGCCAGCAGCACAGGGAAATATAGCAATCAGCCCCAGCATTTT. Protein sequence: CASSTGKYSNQPQHF. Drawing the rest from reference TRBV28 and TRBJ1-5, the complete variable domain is DVKVTQSSRYLVKRTGEKVFLECVQDMDHENMFWYRQDPGLGLRLIYFSYDVKMKEKGDIPEGYSVSREKKERFSLILESASTNQTSMYLCASSTGKYSNQPQHFGDGTRLSIL.

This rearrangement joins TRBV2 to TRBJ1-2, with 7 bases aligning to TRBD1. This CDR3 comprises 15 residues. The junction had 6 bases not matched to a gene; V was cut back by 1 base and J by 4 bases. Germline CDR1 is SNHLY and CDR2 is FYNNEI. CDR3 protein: CASSEESGGIYGYTF. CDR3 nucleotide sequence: TGTGCCAGCAGTGAAGAATCAGGGGGTATCTATGGCTACACCTTC.

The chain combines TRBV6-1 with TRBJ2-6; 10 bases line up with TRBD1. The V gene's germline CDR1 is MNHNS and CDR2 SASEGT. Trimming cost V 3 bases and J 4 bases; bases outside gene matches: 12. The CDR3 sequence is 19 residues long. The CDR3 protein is CASSDQPGQGWSGANVLTF. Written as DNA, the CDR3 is TGTGCCAGCAGTGACCAACCGGGACAGGGGTGGTCGGGGGCCAACGTCCTGACTTTC.

DNA for the CDR3: TGTGCCAGCAGTGAATTGTCAGCGAACACCGGGGAGCTGTTTTTT. Protein product: CASSELSANTGELFF. V gene TRBV2 combines with J gene TRBJ2-2; D remains unclear. CDR3 length: 15 amino acids. CDR1 and CDR2 from the germline V gene are SNHLY and FYNNEI. With 2 bases removed from V and 0 bases from J, the gap between germline ends came to 7 bases.

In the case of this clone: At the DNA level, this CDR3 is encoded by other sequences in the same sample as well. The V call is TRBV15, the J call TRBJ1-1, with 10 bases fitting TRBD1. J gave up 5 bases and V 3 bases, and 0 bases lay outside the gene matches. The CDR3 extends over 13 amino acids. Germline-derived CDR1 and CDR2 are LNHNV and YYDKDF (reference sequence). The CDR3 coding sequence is TGTGCCACCAGCAGGGACAGGGGGACTGAAGCTTTCTTT. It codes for CATSRDRGTEAFF.